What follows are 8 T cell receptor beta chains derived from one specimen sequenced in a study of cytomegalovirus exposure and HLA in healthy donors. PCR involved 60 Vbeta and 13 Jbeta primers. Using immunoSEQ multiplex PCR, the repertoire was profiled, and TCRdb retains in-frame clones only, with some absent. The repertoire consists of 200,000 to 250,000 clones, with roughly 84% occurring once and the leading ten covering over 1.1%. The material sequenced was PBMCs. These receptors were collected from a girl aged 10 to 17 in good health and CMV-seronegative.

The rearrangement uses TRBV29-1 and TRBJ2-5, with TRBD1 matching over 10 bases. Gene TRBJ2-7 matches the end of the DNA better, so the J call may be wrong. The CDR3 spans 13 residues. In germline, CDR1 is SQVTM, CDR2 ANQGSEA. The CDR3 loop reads CSATGTGVYEQYF. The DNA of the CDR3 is TGCAGCGCAACCGGGACAGGGGTCTACGAGCAGTACTTC.

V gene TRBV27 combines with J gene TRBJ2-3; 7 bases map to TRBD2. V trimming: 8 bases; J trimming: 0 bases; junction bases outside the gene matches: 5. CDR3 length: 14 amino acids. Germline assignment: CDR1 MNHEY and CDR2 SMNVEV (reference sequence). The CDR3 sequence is CASSERDSTDTQYF. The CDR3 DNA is TGTGCCAGCTCTGAGCGGGATAGCACAGATACGCAGTATTTT.

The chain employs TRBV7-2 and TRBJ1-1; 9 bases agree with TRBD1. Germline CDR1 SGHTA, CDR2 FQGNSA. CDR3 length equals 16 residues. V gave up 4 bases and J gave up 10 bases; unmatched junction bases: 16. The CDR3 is CASSYNRQGGGGRAFF. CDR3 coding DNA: TGTGCCAGCAGCTACAACCGACAGGGGGGCGGGGGAAGAGCTTTCTTT.

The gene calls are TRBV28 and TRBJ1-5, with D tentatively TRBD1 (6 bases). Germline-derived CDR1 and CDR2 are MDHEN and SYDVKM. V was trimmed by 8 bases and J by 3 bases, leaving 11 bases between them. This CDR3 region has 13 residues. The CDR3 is CASGRGPNQPQHF. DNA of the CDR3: TGTGCCAGCGGGCGGGGGCCCAATCAGCCCCAGCATTTT.

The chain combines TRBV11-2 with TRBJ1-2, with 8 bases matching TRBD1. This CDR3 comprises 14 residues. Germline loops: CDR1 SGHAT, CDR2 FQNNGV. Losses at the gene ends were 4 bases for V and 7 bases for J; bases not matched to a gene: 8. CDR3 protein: CASSWSPGGSGYTF. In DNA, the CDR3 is TGTGCCAGCAGCTGGAGCCCAGGGGGCAGTGGCTACACCTTC.

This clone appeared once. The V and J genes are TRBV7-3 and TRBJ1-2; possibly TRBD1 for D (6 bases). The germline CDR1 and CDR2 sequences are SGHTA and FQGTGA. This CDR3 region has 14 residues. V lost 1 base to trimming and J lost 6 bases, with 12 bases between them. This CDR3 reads CASSLSRGRDGYTF. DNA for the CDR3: TGTGCCAGCAGCTTAAGCAGGGGACGGGATGGCTACACCTTC.

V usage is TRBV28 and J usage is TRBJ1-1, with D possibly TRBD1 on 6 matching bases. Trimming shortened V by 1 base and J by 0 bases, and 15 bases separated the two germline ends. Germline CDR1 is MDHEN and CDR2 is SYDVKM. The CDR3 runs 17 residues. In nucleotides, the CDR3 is TGTGCCAGCAGTTTATCAGGGGTCGGTGACATGAACACTGAAGCTTTCTTT. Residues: CASSLSGVGDMNTEAFF.

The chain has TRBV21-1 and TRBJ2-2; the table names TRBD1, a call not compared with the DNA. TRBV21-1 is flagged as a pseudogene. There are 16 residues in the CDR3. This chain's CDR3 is CASSPRGQGNTGELFF. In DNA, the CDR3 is TGTGCCAGCAGCCCGAGAGGACAGGGGAACACCGGGGAGCTGTTTTTT.